This T cell receptor beta chain was captured by sequencing in a study of T cells after posttransplantation cyclophosphamide. This related bone marrow graft donor gave peripheral blood on the day of marrow donation. As to this clone: Its cognate antigen is unknown.

Using immunoSEQ multiplex PCR, the repertoire was profiled, and TCRdb retains in-frame clones only, with some absent. The table has 25,000 to 30,000 clones, 75% to 90% seen once. From germline, CDR1 is ENHRY and CDR2 SYGVKD. The CDR3 extends over 15 amino acids. The J segment lost 1 base and the V segment lost 6 bases, leaving 4 bases of the junction unmatched. The study's findings and limits: Tissue-infiltrating T cells from skin or gut overlapped little with blood T cells. TRB clonality was highly associated with recipient CMV seropositivity and reactivation. Donor-recipient repertoire similarity was low at 1-2 months, rising over year one.

The chain combines TRBV10-3 with TRBJ2-2; TRBD1 matches 8 bases. The specimen sequenced was PBMCs. This TCR was recovered from a man aged 50-60 years. The DNA of the CDR3 is TGTGCCATCAGCCGGGACAGGAAGAACACCGGGGAGCTGTTTTTT. This translates into CAISRDRKNTGELFF.